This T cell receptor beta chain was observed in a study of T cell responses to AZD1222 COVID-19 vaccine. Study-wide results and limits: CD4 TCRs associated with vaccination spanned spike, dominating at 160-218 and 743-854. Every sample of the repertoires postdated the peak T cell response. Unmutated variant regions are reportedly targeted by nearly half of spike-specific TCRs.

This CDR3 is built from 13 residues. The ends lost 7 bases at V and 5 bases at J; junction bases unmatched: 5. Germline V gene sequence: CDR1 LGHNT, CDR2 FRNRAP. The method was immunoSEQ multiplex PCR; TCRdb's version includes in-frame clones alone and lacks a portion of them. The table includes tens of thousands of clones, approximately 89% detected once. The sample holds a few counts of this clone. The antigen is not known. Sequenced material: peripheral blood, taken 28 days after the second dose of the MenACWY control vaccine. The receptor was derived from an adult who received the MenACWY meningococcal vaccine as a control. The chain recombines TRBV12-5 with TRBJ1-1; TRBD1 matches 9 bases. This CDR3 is CASASTGGTEAFF. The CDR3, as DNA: TGTGCTAGTGCTTCGACAGGGGGTACTGAAGCTTTCTTT.